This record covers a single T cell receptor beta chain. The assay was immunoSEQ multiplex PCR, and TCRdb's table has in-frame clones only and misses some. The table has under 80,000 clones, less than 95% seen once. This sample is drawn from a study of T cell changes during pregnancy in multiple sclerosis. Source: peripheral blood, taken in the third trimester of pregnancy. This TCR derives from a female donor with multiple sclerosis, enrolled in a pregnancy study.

CDR3 protein: CASSPLKGRTDTQYF. DNA of the CDR3: TGTGCCAGCAGCCCACTAAAGGGGCGCACAGATACGCAGTATTTT. The rearrangement uses TRBV5-6 and TRBJ2-3; possible D gene TRBD1, 5 bases. The length of the CDR3 is 15 residues. Germline lookup yields CDR1 SGHDT and CDR2 YYEEEE. The V end lost 4 bases, the J end lost 1 base, and 13 bases lay between the germline ends.